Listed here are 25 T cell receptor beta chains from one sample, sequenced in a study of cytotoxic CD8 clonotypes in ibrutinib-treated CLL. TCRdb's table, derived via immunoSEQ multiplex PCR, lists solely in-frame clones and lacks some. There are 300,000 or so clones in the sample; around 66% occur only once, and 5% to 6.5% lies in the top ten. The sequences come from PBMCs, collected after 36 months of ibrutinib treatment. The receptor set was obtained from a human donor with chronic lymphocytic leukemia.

Here the CDR3 reads CASNAGRGTDTQYF. CDR3 sequence (DNA): TGTGCCAGCAATGCGGGGAGGGGCACAGATACGCAGTATTTT. The chain is built from TRBV9 and TRBJ2-3, with TRBD2 matching 7 bases. Unmatched junction bases numbered 5, after V lost 6 bases and J lost 1 base. The CDR3 is 14 residues long. The germline V gene encodes CDR1 SGDLS and CDR2 YYNGEE.

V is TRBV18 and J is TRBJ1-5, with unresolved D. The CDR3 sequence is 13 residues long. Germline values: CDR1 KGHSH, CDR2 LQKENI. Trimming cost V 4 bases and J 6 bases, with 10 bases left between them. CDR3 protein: CASSLQDSQPQHF. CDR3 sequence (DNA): TGTGCCAGCTCACTGCAGGATAGTCAGCCCCAGCATTTT. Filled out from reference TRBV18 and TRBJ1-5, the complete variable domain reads NAGVMQNPRHLVRRRGQEARLRCSPMKGHSHVYWYRQLPEEGLKFMVYLQKENIIDESGMPKERFSAEFPKEGPSILRIQQVVRGDSAAYFCASSLQDSQPQHFGDGTRLSIL.

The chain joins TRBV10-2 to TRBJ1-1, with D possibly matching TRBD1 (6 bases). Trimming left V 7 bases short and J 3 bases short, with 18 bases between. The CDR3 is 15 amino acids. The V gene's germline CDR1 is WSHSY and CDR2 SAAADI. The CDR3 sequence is CASNSRGGRYTEAFF. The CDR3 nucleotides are TGCGCCAGCAATTCGAGGGGGGGCCGGTACACTGAAGCTTTCTTT.

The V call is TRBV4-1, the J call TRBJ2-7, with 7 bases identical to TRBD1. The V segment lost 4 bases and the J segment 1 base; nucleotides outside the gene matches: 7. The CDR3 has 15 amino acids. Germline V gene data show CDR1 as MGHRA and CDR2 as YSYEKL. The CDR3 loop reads CASSRRGTVSYEQYF. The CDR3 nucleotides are TGCGCCAGCAGCCGAAGGGGGACAGTGTCCTACGAGCAGTACTTC.

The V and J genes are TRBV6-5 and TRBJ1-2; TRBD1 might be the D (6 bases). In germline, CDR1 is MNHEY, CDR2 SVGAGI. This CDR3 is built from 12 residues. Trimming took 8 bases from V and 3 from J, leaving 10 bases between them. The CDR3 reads CASGGRYYGYTF. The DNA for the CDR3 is TGTGCCAGCGGGGGGCGATACTATGGCTACACCTTC.

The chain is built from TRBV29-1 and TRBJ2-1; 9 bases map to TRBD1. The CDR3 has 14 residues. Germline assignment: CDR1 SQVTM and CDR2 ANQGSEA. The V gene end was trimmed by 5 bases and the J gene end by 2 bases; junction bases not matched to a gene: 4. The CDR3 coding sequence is TGCAGCGTTTTACAGGGGGCTGCCTACAATGAGCAGTTCTTC. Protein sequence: CSVLQGAAYNEQFF.

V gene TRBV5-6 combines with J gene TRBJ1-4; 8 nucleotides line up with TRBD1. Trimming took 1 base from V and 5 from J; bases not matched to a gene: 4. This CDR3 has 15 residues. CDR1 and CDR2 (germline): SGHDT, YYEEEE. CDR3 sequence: CASSLSYRGNEKLFF. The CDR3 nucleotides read TGTGCCAGCAGCTTGAGCTACAGGGGGAATGAAAAACTGTTTTTT.

The CDR3 region is CASSSRATVDTQYF. The CDR3 DNA follows: TGTGCCAGCAGCTCGAGGGCTACAGTGGATACGCAGTATTTT. V usage is TRBV7-3 and J usage is TRBJ2-3, with TRBD2 as a possible D gene (5 bases). Trimming removed 4 bases at V and 6 bases at J, with 14 bases between. The CDR3 is 14 amino acids. The V gene's germline CDR1 is SGHTA and CDR2 FQGTGA.

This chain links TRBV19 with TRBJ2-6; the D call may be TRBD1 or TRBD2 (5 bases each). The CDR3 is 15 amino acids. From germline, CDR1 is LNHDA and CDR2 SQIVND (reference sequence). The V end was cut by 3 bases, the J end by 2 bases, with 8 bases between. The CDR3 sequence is CASSIGAPGANVLTF. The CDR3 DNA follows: TGTGCCAGTAGTATCGGGGCCCCTGGGGCCAACGTCCTGACTTTC.

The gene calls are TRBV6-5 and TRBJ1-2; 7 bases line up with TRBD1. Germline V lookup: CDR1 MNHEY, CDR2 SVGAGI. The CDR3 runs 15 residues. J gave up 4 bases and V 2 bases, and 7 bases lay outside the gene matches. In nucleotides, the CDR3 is TGTGCCAGCAGTTACGGAGGGGGCGCAGGCTATGGCTACACCTTC. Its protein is CASSYGGGAGYGYTF.

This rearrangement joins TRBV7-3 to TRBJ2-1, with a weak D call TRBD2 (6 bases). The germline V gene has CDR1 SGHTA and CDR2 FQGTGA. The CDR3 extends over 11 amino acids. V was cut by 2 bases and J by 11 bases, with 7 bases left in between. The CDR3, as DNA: TGTGCCAGCAGCTTAGGGAGGCAGCAGTTCTTC. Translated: CASSLGRQQFF.

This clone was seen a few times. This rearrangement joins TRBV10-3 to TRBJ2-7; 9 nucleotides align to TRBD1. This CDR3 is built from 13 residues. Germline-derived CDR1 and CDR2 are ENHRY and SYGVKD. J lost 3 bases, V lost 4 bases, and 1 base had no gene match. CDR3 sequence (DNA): TGTGCCATCAGTGGGGACAGGGACTACGAGCAGTACTTC. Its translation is CAISGDRDYEQYF.

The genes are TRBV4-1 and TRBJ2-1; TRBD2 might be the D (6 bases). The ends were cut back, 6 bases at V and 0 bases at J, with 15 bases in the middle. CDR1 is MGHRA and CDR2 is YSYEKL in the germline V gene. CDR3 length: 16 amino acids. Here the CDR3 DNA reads TGCGCCAGCAGTCCCCCGGGAGCTAGCTCCTACAATGAGCAGTTCTTC. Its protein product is CASSPPGASSYNEQFF.

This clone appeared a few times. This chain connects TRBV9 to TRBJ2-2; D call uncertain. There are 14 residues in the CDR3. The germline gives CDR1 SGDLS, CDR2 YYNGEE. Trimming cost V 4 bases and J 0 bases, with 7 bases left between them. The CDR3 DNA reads TGTGCCAGCAGCCCAACTACGAACACCGGGGAGCTGTTTTTT. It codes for CASSPTTNTGELFF.

CDR3 sequence reads: CASSADEYEQYF. As DNA, the CDR3 is TGTGCCAGCAGCGCCGACGAGTACGAGCAGTACTTC. The V call is TRBV11-1, the J call TRBJ2-7; D not certain. Germline lookup yields CDR1 SGHAT and CDR2 FQDESV (reference sequence). V lost 5 bases and J lost 4, with 9 bases in between. CDR3 length: 12 residues.

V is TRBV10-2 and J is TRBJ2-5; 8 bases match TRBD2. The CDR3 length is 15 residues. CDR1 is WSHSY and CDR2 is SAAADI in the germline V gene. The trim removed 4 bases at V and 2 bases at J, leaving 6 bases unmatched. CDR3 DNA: TGCGCCAGCAGTGGGGCGGGGACTAGACAAGAGACCCAGTACTTC. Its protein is CASSGAGTRQETQYF.

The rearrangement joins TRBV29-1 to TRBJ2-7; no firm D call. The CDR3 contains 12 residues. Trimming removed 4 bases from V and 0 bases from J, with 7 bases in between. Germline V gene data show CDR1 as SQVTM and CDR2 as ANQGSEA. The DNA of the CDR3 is TGCAGCGTTGGAGGATACTCCTACGAGCAGTACTTC. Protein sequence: CSVGGYSYEQYF.

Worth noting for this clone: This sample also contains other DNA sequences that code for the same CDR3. CDR3 in DNA: TGTGCCAGCAGGGCTGACAGTTACGAGCAGTACTTC. It translates to CASRADSYEQYF. The gene calls are TRBV6-1 and TRBJ2-7, with a possible D match to TRBD1 (5 bases). Trimming removed 6 bases at V and 4 bases at J, with 10 bases between. This CDR3 spans 12 amino acids. Per the germline V gene, CDR1 is MNHNS and CDR2 is SASEGT.

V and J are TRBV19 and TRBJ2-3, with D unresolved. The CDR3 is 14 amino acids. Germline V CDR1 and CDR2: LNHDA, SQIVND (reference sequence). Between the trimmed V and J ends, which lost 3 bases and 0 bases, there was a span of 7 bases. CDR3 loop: CASSMGLSTDTQYF. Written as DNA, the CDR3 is TGTGCCAGTAGTATGGGCCTTAGCACAGATACGCAGTATTTT. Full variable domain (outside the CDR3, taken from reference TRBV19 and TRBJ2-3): DGGITQSPKYLFRKEGQNVTLSCEQNLNHDAMYWYRQDPGQGLRLIYYSQIVNDFQKGDIAEGYSVSREKKESFPLTVTSAQKNPTAFYLCASSMGLSTDTQYFGPGTRLTVL.

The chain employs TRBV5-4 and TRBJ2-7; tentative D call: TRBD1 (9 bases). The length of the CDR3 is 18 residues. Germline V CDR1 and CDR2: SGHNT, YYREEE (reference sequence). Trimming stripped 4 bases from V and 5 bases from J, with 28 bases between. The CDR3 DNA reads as TGTGCCAGCAGCATGACAGGGGGAACTAGCGGATGGTTCCACGAGCAGTACTTC. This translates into CASSMTGGTSGWFHEQYF.

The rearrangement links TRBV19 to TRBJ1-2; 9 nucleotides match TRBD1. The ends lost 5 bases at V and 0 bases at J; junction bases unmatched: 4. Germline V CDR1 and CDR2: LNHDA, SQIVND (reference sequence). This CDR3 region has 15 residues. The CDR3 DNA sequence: TGTGCCAGTAGTGGGACAGGGCGGGCTAACTATGGCTACACCTTC. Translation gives CASSGTGRANYGYTF.

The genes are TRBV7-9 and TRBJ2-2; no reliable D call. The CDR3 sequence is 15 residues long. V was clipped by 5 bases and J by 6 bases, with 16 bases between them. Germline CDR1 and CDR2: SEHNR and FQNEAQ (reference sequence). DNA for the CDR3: TGTGCCAGCAGCCATACCCCTTTGGGGTCCGGGGAGCTGTTTTTT. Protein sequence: CASSHTPLGSGELFF.

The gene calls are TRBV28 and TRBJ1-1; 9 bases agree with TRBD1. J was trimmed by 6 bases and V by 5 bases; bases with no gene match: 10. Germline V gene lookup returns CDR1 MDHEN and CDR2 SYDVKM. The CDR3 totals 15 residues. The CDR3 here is CASSASGTGMAEAFF. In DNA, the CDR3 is TGTGCCAGCAGTGCCTCCGGGACAGGGATGGCTGAAGCTTTCTTT.

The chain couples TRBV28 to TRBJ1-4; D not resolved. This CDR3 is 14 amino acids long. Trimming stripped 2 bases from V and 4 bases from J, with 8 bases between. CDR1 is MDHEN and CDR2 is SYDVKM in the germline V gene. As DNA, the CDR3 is TGTGCCAGCAGTTTAGCCAGGTTTAATGAAAAACTGTTTTTT. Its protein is CASSLARFNEKLFF.

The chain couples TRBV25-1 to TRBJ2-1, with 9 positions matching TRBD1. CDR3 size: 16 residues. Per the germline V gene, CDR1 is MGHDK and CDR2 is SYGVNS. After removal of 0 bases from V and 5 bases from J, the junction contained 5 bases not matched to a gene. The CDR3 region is CASSEYMGTGHNEQFF. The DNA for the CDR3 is TGTGCCAGCAGTGAATATATGGGGACAGGGCACAATGAGCAGTTCTTC. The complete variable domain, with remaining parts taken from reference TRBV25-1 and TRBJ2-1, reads EADIYQTPRYLVIGTGKKITLECSQTMGHDKMYWYQQDPGMELHLIHYSYGVNSTEKGDLSSESTVSRIRTEHFPLTLESARPSHTSQYLCASSEYMGTGHNEQFFGPGTRLTVL.